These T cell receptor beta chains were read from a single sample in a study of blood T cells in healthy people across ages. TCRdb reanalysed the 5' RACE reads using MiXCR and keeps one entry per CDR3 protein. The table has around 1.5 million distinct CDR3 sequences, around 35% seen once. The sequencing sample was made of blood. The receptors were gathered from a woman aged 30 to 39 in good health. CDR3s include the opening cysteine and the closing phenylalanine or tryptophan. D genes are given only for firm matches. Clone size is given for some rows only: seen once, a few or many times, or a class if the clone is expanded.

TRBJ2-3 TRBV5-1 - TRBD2 TGCGCCAGCAGTCCCCCTACTAGCGGAGGCACAGATACGCAGTATTTT CASSPPTSGGTDTQYF
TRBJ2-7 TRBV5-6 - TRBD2 TGTGCCAGCGGCGATGGGACTAGCGGATACGAGCAGTACTTC CASGDGTSGYEQYF
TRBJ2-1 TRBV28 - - TGTGCCAGCAGTCCCATAGGGGTTGGAGATAGCTCCTACAATGAGCAGTTCTTC CASSPIGVGDSSYNEQFF
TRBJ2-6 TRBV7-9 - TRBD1 TGTGCCAGTAGCTTAGGGGGCTCTGGGGCCAACGTCCGGACTTTC CASSLGGSGANVRTF
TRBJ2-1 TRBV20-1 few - TGCAGGGGGGCGGGGCCGAGTTACAATGAGCAGTTCTTC CRGAGPSYNEQFF
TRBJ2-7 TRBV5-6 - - TGTGCCAGCAGCTTGGCCGGCAGGGGGGTGTACGAGCAGTACTTC CASSLAGRGVYEQYF
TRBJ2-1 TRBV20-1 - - TGCAGTGCTAGAGTTTCTAGCGCGGCTGAGCAGTTCTTC CSARVSSAAEQFF
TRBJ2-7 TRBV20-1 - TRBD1 TGCAGTGCTAGCGTTTGGATGCAGGGGGCATCCTACGAGCAGTACTTC CSASVWMQGASYEQYF
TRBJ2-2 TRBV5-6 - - TGTGCCAGCAGCCCATGGGGGCAGGGCCCCACCGGGGAGCTGTTTTTT CASSPWGQGPTGELFF
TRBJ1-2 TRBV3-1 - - TGTGCCAGCAGCCCCTGGCGGGGCAACTATGGCTACACCTTC CASSPWRGNYGYTF
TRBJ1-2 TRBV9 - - TGTGCCAGCAGCGCGCCGCGGGGTTCGATGACTGGCTACACCTTC CASSAPRGSMTGYTF
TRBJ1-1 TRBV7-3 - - TGTGCCAGCAGCCCCGGAGGAGGGGTTGAAGCTTTCTTT CASSPGGGVEAFF
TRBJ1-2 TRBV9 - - TGTGCCAGCAGCGCCCCAGTCCGAACAGGGTTGAACTATGGCTACACCTTC CASSAPVRTGLNYGYTF
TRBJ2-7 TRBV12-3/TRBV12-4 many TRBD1 TGTGCCAGCTTAGGACAGGGAGGTTACGAGCAGTACTTC CASLGQGGYEQYF
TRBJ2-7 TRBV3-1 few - TGTGCCAGCAGCCAAGAGATAATGGGAGAATTCGACGAGCAGTACTTC CASSQEIMGEFDEQYF
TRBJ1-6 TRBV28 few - TGTGCCAGCTGCGGGCAAAGTAATTCACCCCTCCACTTT CASCGQSNSPLHF
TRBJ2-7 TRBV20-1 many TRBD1 TGCAGTGCCACGACAGGGGACTACGAGCAGTACTTC CSATTGDYEQYF
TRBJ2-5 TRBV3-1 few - TGTGCCAGCAGCCAAGGAGTTGGGGGGGGCGTCGAGACCCAGTACTTC CASSQGVGGGVETQYF
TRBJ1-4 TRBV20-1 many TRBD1 TGCAGTGCTAGTAGACAGGGGGTTAATGAAAAACTGTTTTTT CSASRQGVNEKLFF
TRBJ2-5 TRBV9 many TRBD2 TGTGCCAGCAGCAGGACTAGCGGGGTGGAGACCCAGTACTTC CASSRTSGVETQYF
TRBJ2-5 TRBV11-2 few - TGTGCCAGCAGCTTTGACAGGGAGGGAGGAGAGACCCAGTACTTC CASSFDREGGETQYF
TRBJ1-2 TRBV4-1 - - TGCGCCAGCAGCTCGCCCCAAAAGGGCTACACCTTC CASSSPQKGYTF
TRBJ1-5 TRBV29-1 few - TGCAGCGTTCGGCCCGGGGGCGACGGCAATCAGCCCCAGCATTTT CSVRPGGDGNQPQHF
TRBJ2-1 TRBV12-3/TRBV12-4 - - TGTGCCAGCAGCCACGGTTCAAATGAGCGGTTCTTC CASSHGSNERFF
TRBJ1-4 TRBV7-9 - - TGTGCCAGCAGCCCCGAGGACGAAAAACTGTTTTTT CASSPEDEKLFF
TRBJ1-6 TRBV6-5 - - TGTGCCAGCAGTTCAACCATGGATTCACCCCTCCACTTT CASSSTMDSPLHF
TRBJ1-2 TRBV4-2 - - TGTGCCAGCAACCAAGAGCGGCAGGGGATCTATGGCTACACCTTC CASNQERQGIYGYTF
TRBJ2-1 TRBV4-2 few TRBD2 TGTGCCAGCAGCCAGTGGACGGACGGGGACTACCTCTACAATGAGCAGTTCTTC CASSQWTDGDYLYNEQFF
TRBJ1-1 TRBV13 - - TGTGCCACCTCGACAGGCTCCCACACTGAAGCTTTCTTT CATSTGSHTEAFF
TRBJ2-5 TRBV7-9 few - TGTGCCAGCAGCTTAGACCCAGGGAGGAAACAAGAGACCCAGTACTTC CASSLDPGRKQETQYF
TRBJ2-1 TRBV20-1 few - TGCAGTGCTACTCCCTGGGCAGACCCCTCCTACAATGAGCAGTTCTTC CSATPWADPSYNEQFF
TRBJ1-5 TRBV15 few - TGTGCCACCAGCAGAGGGTTCCGAGACAAAAGCAATCAGCCCCAGCATTTT CATSRGFRDKSNQPQHF
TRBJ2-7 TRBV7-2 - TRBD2 TGTGCCAGCAGCTTATATTCGGGGGGACGGGGCGAGCAGTACTTC CASSLYSGGRGEQYF
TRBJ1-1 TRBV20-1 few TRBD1 TGCAGTGCTAGGGGATTGGGACAGGCCTCGTTGAACACTGAAGCTTTCTTT CSARGLGQASLNTEAFF
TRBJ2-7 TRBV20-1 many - TGCAGTGCTGCAGGGGACACATTATACGAGCAGTACTTC CSAAGDTLYEQYF
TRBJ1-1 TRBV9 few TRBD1 TGTGCCAGCAGCAACGGACAGGGTGACACTGAAGCTTTCTTT CASSNGQGDTEAFF
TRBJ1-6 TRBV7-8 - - TGTGCCAGCAGCTTGGAGGTCTTAACCTATAATTCACCCCTCCACTTT CASSLEVLTYNSPLHF
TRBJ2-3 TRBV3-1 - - TGTGCCAGCAGCCAAAGCGGACTAACCACAGATACGCAGTATTTT CASSQSGLTTDTQYF
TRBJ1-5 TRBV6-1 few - TGTGCCAGCAATCCACCAACCTCCTATCAGCCCCAGCATTTT CASNPPTSYQPQHF
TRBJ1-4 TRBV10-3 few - TGTGCCACTAACAGGGAAGGTTTTGAAAAACTGTTTTTT CATNREGFEKLFF
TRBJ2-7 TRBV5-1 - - TGCGCCAGCAGCTCCCCTGCAGTCGAGCAGTACTTC CASSSPAVEQYF
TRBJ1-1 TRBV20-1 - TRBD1 TGCAGTGTCGACAGGGGCGTTAAGAACACTGAAGCTTTCTTT CSVDRGVKNTEAFF